Given below is one T cell receptor (beta chain) in context. The clone's antigen remains unknown. Qualities for individual bases were not recorded, and no much larger clone is one base off. Cut back by 0 bases and 7 bases, the V and J ends lie 13 bases apart. There are 16 amino acids in the CDR3, from cysteine to phenylalanine inclusive. Here the CDR3 DNA is all that survives: 48 bases in frame from base 1. Reading the germline V gene gives CDR1 LGHNA and CDR2 YSLEER. The data were taken from a study of T-cell memory formation after mild COVID-19 listed by TCRdb under 2021. Background on the whole study: TCR sequence clusters from the two donors were found to be largely donor specific. Longitudinal TCRalpha and TCRbeta repertoire sequencing tracked T-cell clones expanding and contracting after mild COVID-19 in a couple of donors. The cohort was made up of two young adult volunteers, one female and one male, who were previously healthy.

PBMCs were isolated by Ficoll-Paque density gradient centrifugation. Findings and caveats that apply to the study as a whole: From day 15 to 85, contracting clones showed balanced CD4/CD8 phenotypes, whereas a second wave of clones that expanded from day 15 to 37 leaned towards CD4+. Contracting CD4+ clones turned up mainly in the CM and EM memory subsets, whereas EMRA was where CD8+ clones were enriched. Only a couple of mild cases were covered in the study, and larger cohorts including severe cases with pre-infection samples were considered necessary. Some responding clones were detected in pre-infection memory, suggesting pre-existing cross-reactive memory T cells joined the SARS-CoV-2 response. Whether the second-wave clones peaking on day 37 were SARS-CoV-2 specific was not confirmed.

The instrument given in TCRdb is Illumina NovaSeq 6000. TCRalpha and TCRbeta cDNA libraries were constructed by 5'RACE with constant-segment primers, with sample barcodes and unique molecular identifiers being introduced. RNA was extracted from every sample with Trizol reagent. Library amplification was performed in two PCR steps, and a second sample barcode and Illumina TruSeq adapters were introduced in the second step. Sequencing of the libraries was done on an Illumina NovaSeq, producing 2 x 150 bp paired-end reads. The original methods were these. Demultiplexing of reads and collapsing into UMI-guided consensus sequences were performed with migec v1.2.7. Using mixcr v2.1.11, UMI consensuses were aligned to TRA and TRB V and J templates and then assembled into clonotypes. Expanded or contracted clonotypes were those called significant by both edgeR and NoisET, with noise models trained on biological replicates. For edgeR calls, a false discovery rate-adjusted p below 0.01 and a log2 fold-change threshold of 1 were applied. As an exploratory analysis of dynamics, max-normalized trajectories of the 1000 most abundant clonotypes were examined by PCA with hierarchical clustering. Separately sequenced CD4+ and CD8+ repertoires were used to assign a CD4 or CD8 phenotype to each responding clone. TCRdb itself trimmed the public reads at Q25 with fastp, ran MiXCR and retained productive beta chains. Entries are consolidated by CDR3 protein sequence, retaining the most common genes and DNA. None of the V and J calls come from the authors' own analysis; TCRdb made them. This sample is represented by almost 550,000 distinct CDR3 sequences; roughly 20% of them were singletons. The ten largest clonotypes hold under 15% of the sample.

Sequencing was done on a sample of PBMCs or a T cell subset sorted from them (not recorded which). The chain was built from TRBV4-3 and TRBJ1-6; tentative D gene TRBD1, with 5 bases matching. This clonotype originated in an adult woman who had mild COVID-19 (a few samples of this study predate the infection). The sample titles of this study are shuffled in the database, so cell type and time point are left out; the donor was told from shared clones. The DNA reads TGCGCCAGCAGCCAAGAGGAAGGGGCAGTCAATTCACCCCTCCACTTT. The resulting protein is CASSQEEGAVNSPLHF.